These 31 T cell receptor beta chains were all obtained from the same sample, sequenced in a study of cytomegalovirus exposure and HLA in healthy donors. Both 60 Vbeta primers and 13 Jbeta primers went into the PCR. Profiling relied on immunoSEQ multiplex PCR, and the TCRdb table lists in-frame clones only, not all of them. The sample yields about 170,000 clones, 76% seen once. Sequenced sample: PBMCs. The receptors stem from a female donor in good health and CMV-seronegative.

The chain employs TRBV21-1 and TRBJ2-5; the D segment call TRBD1 is taken from the table without a DNA check. TRBV21-1 is described as a pseudogene. This CDR3 comprises 15 residues. CDR3 amino acids: CASSKEFDRGETQYF. The CDR3 nucleotides read TGTGCCAGCAGCAAAGAATTCGACAGAGGAGAGACCCAGTACTTC.

V usage is TRBV6-1 and J usage is TRBJ2-1; D is uncertain. The V gene's germline CDR1 is MNHNS and CDR2 SASEGT. The V gene lost 7 bases and the J gene lost 4 bases, with 14 bases spanning the gap. The CDR3 sequence is 14 residues long. The CDR3 DNA follows: TGTGCCAGCACGAAAGAGTCACGGTACAATGAGCAGTTCTTC. Translation: CASTKESRYNEQFF.

The chain uses TRBV5-6 and TRBJ1-3, with a tentative D call TRBD1 (6 bases). V was cut by 4 bases and J by 10 bases, with 15 bases left in between. Germline-derived CDR1 and CDR2 are SGHDT and YYEEEE. The CDR3 consists of 13 residues. The DNA for the CDR3 is TGTGCCAGCAGCCAGCAGGGGCCGGAGACCATATATTTT. Its protein product is CASSQQGPETIYF.

The rearrangement joins TRBV11-2 to TRBJ2-7; D gene ambiguous. Trimming removed 4 bases at V and 5 bases at J, with 9 bases between. Germline V CDR1 and CDR2: SGHAT, FQNNGV. The CDR3 totals 12 residues. CDR3: CASSSNTDEQYF. The CDR3 nucleotides read TGTGCCAGCAGCTCTAATACCGACGAGCAGTACTTC. The entire variable domain, with the rest obtained from reference TRBV11-2 and TRBJ2-7, is as follows: EAGVAQSPRYKIIEKRQSVAFWCNPISGHATLYWYQQILGQGPKLLIQFQNNGVVDDSQLPKDRFSAERLKGVDSTLKIQPAKLEDSAVYLCASSSNTDEQYFGPGTRLTVT.

V gene TRBV7-2 combines with J gene TRBJ1-5, with D uncertain. Trimming took off 1 base at V and 1 base at J, with 11 bases between the two ends. The CDR3 is made up of 16 amino acids. Germline-derived CDR1 and CDR2 are SGHTA and FQGNSA. CDR3 sequence reads: CASSLGLGRSNQPQHF. The CDR3 nucleotides read TGTGCCAGCAGCTTAGGCCTGGGGAGAAGCAATCAGCCCCAGCATTTT.

This chain connects TRBV7-2 to TRBJ2-7; tentative D call: TRBD1 (6 bases). V was cut by 1 base and J by 4 bases, with 8 bases left in between. This CDR3 is 13 amino acids long. From germline, CDR1 is SGHTA and CDR2 FQGNSA. For the CDR3, the DNA is TGTGCCAGCAGCTTAGTTGGACAGTACGAGCAGTACTTC. It specifies CASSLVGQYEQYF.

The chain links TRBV2 to TRBJ2-7; a possible D gene is TRBD1 (6 bases). The germline V and J ends were trimmed by 5 bases and 3 bases, with 11 bases remaining between them. Germline CDR1 and CDR2: SNHLY and FYNNEI. The CDR3 is 13 amino acids. CDR3 in amino acids: CASSFQGSYEQYF. The CDR3 DNA reads as TGTGCCAGCAGTTTCCAGGGGAGCTACGAGCAGTACTTC.

This clone was counted once. The chain employs TRBV15 and TRBJ2-5; 8 positions match TRBD1. Germline V lookup: CDR1 LNHNV, CDR2 YYDKDF (reference sequence). The CDR3 consists of 16 residues. V lost 0 bases, J lost 2 bases, and 5 bases stayed unmatched. The CDR3 loop is CATSREGWTGQETQYF. For the CDR3, the DNA is TGTGCCACCAGCAGAGAAGGTTGGACAGGGCAAGAGACCCAGTACTTC.

The table lists this clone with a few counts. This chain connects TRBV7-2 to TRBJ2-4; 12 positions match TRBD2. J gave up 0 bases and V 3 bases, and 9 bases lay outside the gene matches. Looked up from germline, CDR1 is SGHTA and CDR2 is FQGNSA. The CDR3 is made up of 19 amino acids. The CDR3 DNA reads TGTGCCAGCAGCTTGTCTAGCGGGAGGGCCTATGGAGCCAAAAACATTCAGTACTTC. It encodes CASSLSSGRAYGAKNIQYF.

This sequence joins TRBV6-4 and TRBJ2-3; tentatively, D is TRBD1 (5 bases). The CDR3 is 13 amino acids. V was trimmed by 2 bases and J by 8 bases, leaving 11 bases between them. From germline, CDR1 is MRHNA and CDR2 SNTAGT. The CDR3 spells CASSDRGMATQYF. The DNA of the CDR3 is TGTGCCAGCAGTGACAGGGGCATGGCTACGCAGTATTTT.

V gene TRBV5-1 combines with J gene TRBJ2-7; 14 bases fit TRBD2. The V segment lost 3 bases and the J segment 7 bases; nucleotides outside the gene matches: 6. Germline V gene lookup returns CDR1 SGHRS and CDR2 YFSETQ. CDR3 length equals 15 residues. CDR3: CASSSGLAGGGEQYF. The CDR3 DNA sequence: TGCGCCAGCAGCTCTGGACTAGCGGGAGGCGGGGAGCAGTACTTC.

This clone occurred a few times. The chain is built from TRBV28 and TRBJ2-7, with 11 positions matching TRBD2. V lost 5 bases to trimming and J lost 2 bases; unmatched junction nucleotides: 2. The germline CDR1 and CDR2 sequences are MDHEN and SYDVKM. The CDR3 runs to 14 residues. CDR3 coding DNA: TGTGCCAGCAGTCCTAGCGGGAGGCCCTACGAGCAGTACTTC. Amino acids: CASSPSGRPYEQYF.

The count of this clone is one. This chain links TRBV2 with TRBJ2-5; maybe TRBD2 (5 bases). Germline assignment: CDR1 SNHLY and CDR2 FYNNEI. The CDR3 is 13 residues long. The ends were cut back, 9 bases at V and 7 bases at J, with 18 bases in the middle. The CDR3 DNA reads TGTGCCAGACCAACGGGAAGTACGGGGACCCAGTACTTC. Protein product: CARPTGSTGTQYF.

As DNA, the CDR3 is TGTGCCTGGAGGCTCATGATAGAAGGGACAGAATTCGGTGGCTACACCTTC. Translating gives CAWRLMIEGTEFGGYTF. The chain joins TRBV30 to TRBJ1-2; TRBD1 matches 7 bases. The germline gives CDR1 GTSNPN, CDR2 SVGIG (reference sequence). The trim removed 3 bases at V and 7 bases at J, leaving 20 bases unmatched. This CDR3 spans 17 amino acids.

J is TRBJ1-3 and V is TRBV30; D perhaps matches TRBD1 (5 bases). CDR3 length: 13 amino acids. The V end lost 1 base, the J end lost 4 bases, and 8 bases lay between the germline ends. Germline values: CDR1 GTSNPN, CDR2 SVGIG (reference sequence). CDR3 DNA sequence: TGTGCCTGGAGTGAGGGGCAGGGAAACACCATATATTTT. Translated, it gives CAWSEGQGNTIYF.

The chain links TRBV2 to TRBJ2-3, with TRBD2 matching over 10 bases. CDR3 size: 15 residues. CDR1 and CDR2 from the germline V gene are SNHLY and FYNNEI. V was pared by 6 bases and J by 2 bases, with 5 bases of the junction left unmatched. CDR3 DNA sequence: TGTGCCAGCAGGATCAGCGGGGGGGTCACAGATACGCAGTATTTT. Protein: CASRISGGVTDTQYF.

The chain links TRBV4-3 to TRBJ2-5; 8 nucleotides align to TRBD2. The J call could be wrong; TRBJ2-7 is a better fit for the DNA end. The CDR3 extends over 17 amino acids. The germline CDR1 and CDR2 sequences are LGHNA and YSLEER. This CDR3 is CASSRGLGAGALYEQYF. The CDR3 DNA follows: TGCGCCAGCAGCCGAGGTCTGGGAGCGGGGGCTCTCTACGAGCAGTACTTC.

The CDR3 bases are TGTGCCAGCAGCCCCGGGACAGTCGGCACAGATACGCAGTATTTT. As protein: CASSPGTVGTDTQYF. The V call is TRBV6-5, the J call TRBJ2-3; TRBD1 agrees at 7 bases. Germline V gene lookup returns CDR1 MNHEY and CDR2 SVGAGI. J lost 1 base, V lost 6 bases, and 7 bases had no gene match. The CDR3 runs to 15 residues.

The J gene is TRBJ2-1, the V gene TRBV29-1; D is possibly TRBD2 (5 bases). V dropped 6 bases and J dropped 9 bases, with 18 bases sitting between them. Germline-derived CDR1 and CDR2 are SQVTM and ANQGSEA. This CDR3 spans 13 amino acids. Here the CDR3 reads CSVRAIAGAEQFF. The CDR3 DNA follows: TGCAGCGTGCGGGCTATCGCAGGTGCTGAGCAGTTCTTC.

The J gene is TRBJ2-7, the V gene TRBV5-4; tentatively, D is TRBD2 (5 bases). The CDR3 extends over 16 amino acids. Trimming took 0 bases from V and 0 from J, leaving 13 bases between them. CDR1 is SGHNT and CDR2 is YYREEE in the germline V gene (reference sequence). The CDR3 bases are TGTGCCAGCAGCTTGGCCCCAGCGGTGGGCTCCTACGAGCAGTACTTC. It yields the protein CASSLAPAVGSYEQYF.

V usage is TRBV10-3 and J usage is TRBJ2-3, with D possibly being TRBD2 (7 bases). The CDR3 runs 14 residues. Germline lookup yields CDR1 ENHRY and CDR2 SYGVKD. V was shortened by 11 bases and J by 5 bases, with 20 bases between the two germline ends. The CDR3: CAVKKGGVEDTQYF. DNA of the CDR3: TGTGCCGTTAAAAAGGGGGGGGTCGAAGATACGCAGTATTTT.

The chain carries TRBV7-9 and TRBJ1-4; 9 bases are a match to TRBD1. The CDR3 sequence is 15 residues long. The germline V gene has CDR1 SEHNR and CDR2 FQNEAQ (reference sequence). After removal of 5 bases from V and 8 bases from J, the junction contained 9 bases not matched to a gene. The CDR3 DNA sequence: TGTGCCAGCAGCAACCGTTACGGACAGGGGGAAAAACTGTTTTTT. Translated: CASSNRYGQGEKLFF.

This clone was seen once. This chain links TRBV2 with TRBJ2-1; D is unresolved. The CDR3 is 15 amino acids. With 2 bases removed from V and 2 bases from J, the gap between germline ends came to 10 bases. Germline values: CDR1 SNHLY, CDR2 FYNNEI. The CDR3 DNA reads as TGTGCCAGCAGTGAACGGGTAGCAGCCTACAATGAGCAGTTCTTC. This codes for CASSERVAAYNEQFF. The full variable domain, rest sourced from reference TRBV2 and TRBJ2-1, is EPEVTQTPSHQVTQMGQEVILRCVPISNHLYFYWYRQILGQKVEFLVSFYNNEISEKSEIFDDQFSVERPDGSNFTLKIRSTKLEDSAMYFCASSERVAAYNEQFFGPGTRLTVL.

This clone was picked up a small number of times. The V and J genes are TRBV25-1 and TRBJ2-7, with a tentative D call TRBD1 (6 bases). Trimming shortened V by 8 bases and J by 2 bases, and 13 bases separated the two germline ends. This CDR3 has 13 amino acids. In germline, CDR1 is MGHDK, CDR2 SYGVNS. The CDR3 sequence: CASARDNAYEQYF. The CDR3 nucleotides are TGTGCCAGCGCCAGGGACAACGCCTACGAGCAGTACTTC.

V and J are TRBV27 and TRBJ2-3, with a possible D match to TRBD1 (6 bases). CDR3 length equals 14 residues. The V gene's germline CDR1 is MNHEY and CDR2 SMNVEV (reference sequence). V lost 6 bases and J lost 4, with 14 bases in between. This CDR3 reads CASSRWTESDTQYF. CDR3 bases: TGTGCCAGCAGCAGATGGACAGAGTCAGATACGCAGTATTTT.

The rearrangement uses TRBV19 and TRBJ1-1; 8 bases agree with TRBD1. Germline CDR1 is LNHDA and CDR2 is SQIVND (reference sequence). This CDR3 region has 16 residues. V shed 1 base, J shed 6 bases, and the junction held 10 bases outside the gene matches. DNA for the CDR3: TGTGCCAGTAGTATAGGTGGCAGGGGGCTCTGGGCTGAAGCTTTCTTT. Translating gives CASSIGGRGLWAEAFF. The full variable domain, with the rest looked up from reference TRBV19 and TRBJ1-1, is DGGITQSPKYLFRKEGQNVTLSCEQNLNHDAMYWYRQDPGQGLRLIYYSQIVNDFQKGDIAEGYSVSREKKESFPLTVTSAQKNPTAFYLCASSIGGRGLWAEAFFGQGTRLTVV.

This clone was detected only a few times. The chain employs TRBV4-2 and TRBJ2-3; TRBD1 aligns across 7 bases. The CDR3 runs to 15 residues. Per germline, CDR1 LGHNA and CDR2 YNFKEQ. J was trimmed by 4 bases and V by 0 bases; bases with no gene match: 4. DNA of the CDR3: TGTGCCAGCAGCCAAGAGGCAGGGGGTCCAGATACGCAGTATTTT. As protein: CASSQEAGGPDTQYF.

The genes are TRBV6-1 and TRBJ2-2; D is perhaps TRBD2 (5 bases). V was trimmed by 4 bases and J by 5 bases, leaving 14 bases between them. In germline, CDR1 is MNHNS, CDR2 SASEGT. The CDR3 sequence is 15 residues long. The CDR3 sequence is CASSAPSGGTGELFF. CDR3 DNA: TGTGCCAGCAGTGCCCCCTCCGGAGGAACCGGGGAGCTGTTTTTT.

CDR3 sequence: CASSLGASGWTDTQYF. The DNA for the CDR3 is TGTGCCAGCAGCTTAGGGGCTAGCGGGTGGACAGATACGCAGTATTTT. The chain couples TRBV7-6 to TRBJ2-3; 8 bases line up with TRBD2. The junction had 6 bases not matched to a gene; V was cut back by 1 base and J by 3 bases. The CDR3 runs to 16 residues. CDR1 and CDR2 from the germline V gene are SGHVS and FNYEAQ.

The V gene is TRBV5-4, the J gene TRBJ1-1, with 7 nucleotides matching TRBD1. The CDR3 consists of 13 residues. J was trimmed by 7 bases and V by 5 bases; bases with no gene match: 8. The germline V gene encodes CDR1 SGHNT and CDR2 YYREEE (reference sequence). CDR3 coding DNA: TGTGCCAGCAGGGAAAACAGGGGCTATGAAGCTTTCTTT. It encodes CASRENRGYEAFF.

The chain joins TRBV6-5 to TRBJ2-7; the D gene is possibly TRBD1 (6 bases). This CDR3 region has 14 residues. The germline V and J ends were trimmed by 6 bases and 7 bases, with 19 bases remaining between them. Germline-derived CDR1 and CDR2 are MNHEY and SVGAGI. The CDR3 sequence: CASRISRGREEQYF. DNA for the CDR3: TGTGCCAGCAGAATTAGCAGGGGACGGGAAGAGCAGTACTTC.